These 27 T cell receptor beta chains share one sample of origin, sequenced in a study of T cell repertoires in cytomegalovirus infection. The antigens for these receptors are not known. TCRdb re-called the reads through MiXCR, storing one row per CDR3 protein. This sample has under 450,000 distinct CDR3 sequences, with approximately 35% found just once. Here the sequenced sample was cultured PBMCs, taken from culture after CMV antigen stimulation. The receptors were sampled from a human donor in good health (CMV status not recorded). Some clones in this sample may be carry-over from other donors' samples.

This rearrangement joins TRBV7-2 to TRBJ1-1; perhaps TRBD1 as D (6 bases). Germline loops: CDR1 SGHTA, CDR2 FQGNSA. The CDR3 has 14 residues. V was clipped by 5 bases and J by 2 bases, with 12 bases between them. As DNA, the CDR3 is TGTGCCAGCAGCGGTAAGGGGGGAAACACTGAAGCTTTCTTT. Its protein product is CASSGKGGNTEAFF. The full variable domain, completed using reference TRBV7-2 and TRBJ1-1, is GAGVSQSPSNKVTEKGKDVELRCDPISGHTALYWYRQSLGQGLEFLIYFQGNSAPDKSGLPSDRFSAERTGGSVSTLTIQRTQQEDSAVYLCASSGKGGNTEAFFGQGTRLTVV.

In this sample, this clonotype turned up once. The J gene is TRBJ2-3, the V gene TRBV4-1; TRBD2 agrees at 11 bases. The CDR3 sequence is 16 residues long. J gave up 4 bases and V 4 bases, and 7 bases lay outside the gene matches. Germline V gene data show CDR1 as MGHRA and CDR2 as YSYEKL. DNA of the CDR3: TGCGCCAGCAGCCTCTCACTAGCGGGAGAGGCAGATACGCAGTATTTT. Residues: CASSLSLAGEADTQYF.

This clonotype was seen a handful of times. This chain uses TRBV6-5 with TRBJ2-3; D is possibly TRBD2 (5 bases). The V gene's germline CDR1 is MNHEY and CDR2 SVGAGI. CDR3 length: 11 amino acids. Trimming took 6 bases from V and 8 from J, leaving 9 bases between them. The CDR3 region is CASSHGGTQYF. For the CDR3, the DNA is TGTGCCAGCAGCCACGGAGGTACGCAGTATTTT.

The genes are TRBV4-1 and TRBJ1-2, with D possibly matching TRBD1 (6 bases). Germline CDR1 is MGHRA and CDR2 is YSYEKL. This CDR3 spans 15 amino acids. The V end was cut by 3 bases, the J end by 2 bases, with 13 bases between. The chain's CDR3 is CASSQGDRPNYGYTF. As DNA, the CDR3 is TGCGCCAGCAGCCAGGGAGACAGGCCAAACTATGGCTACACCTTC.

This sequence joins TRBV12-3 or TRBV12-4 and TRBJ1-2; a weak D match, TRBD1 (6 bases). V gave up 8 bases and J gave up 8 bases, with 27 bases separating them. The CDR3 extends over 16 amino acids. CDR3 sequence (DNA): TGTGCCAGCTGCCGACAGGTTGGGGCCCACTCGAGCGGCTACACCTTC. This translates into CASCRQVGAHSSGYTF.

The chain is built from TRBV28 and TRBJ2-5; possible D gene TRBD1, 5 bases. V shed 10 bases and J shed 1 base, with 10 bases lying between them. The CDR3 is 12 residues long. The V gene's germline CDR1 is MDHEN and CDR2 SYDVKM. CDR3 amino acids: CATAGAQETQYF. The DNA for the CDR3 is TGTGCCACTGCTGGGGCCCAAGAGACCCAGTACTTC. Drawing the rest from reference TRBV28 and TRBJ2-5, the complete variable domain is DVKVTQSSRYLVKRTGEKVFLECVQDMDHENMFWYRQDPGLGLRLIYFSYDVKMKEKGDIPEGYSVSREKKERFSLILESASTNQTSMYLCATAGAQETQYFGPGTRLLVL.

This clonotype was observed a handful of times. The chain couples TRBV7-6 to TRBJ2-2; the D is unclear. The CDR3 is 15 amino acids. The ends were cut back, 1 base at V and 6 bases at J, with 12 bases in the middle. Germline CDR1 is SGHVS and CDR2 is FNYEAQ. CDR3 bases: TGTGCCAGCAGCTTAGAGGTGCTAGTCTCCGGGGAGCTGTTTTTT. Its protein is CASSLEVLVSGELFF.

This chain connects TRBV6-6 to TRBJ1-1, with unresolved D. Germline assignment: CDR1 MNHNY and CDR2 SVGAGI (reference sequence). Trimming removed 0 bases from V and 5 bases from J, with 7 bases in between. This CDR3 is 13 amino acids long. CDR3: CASSYSQRTEAFF. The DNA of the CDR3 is TGTGCCAGCAGTTACTCACAGAGGACTGAAGCTTTCTTT.

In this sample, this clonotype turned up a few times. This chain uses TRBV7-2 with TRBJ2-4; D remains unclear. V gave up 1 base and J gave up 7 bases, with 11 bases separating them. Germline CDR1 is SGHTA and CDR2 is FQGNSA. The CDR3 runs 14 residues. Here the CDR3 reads CASSLDMGRNIQYF. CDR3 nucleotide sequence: TGTGCCAGCAGCTTAGATATGGGTCGGAACATTCAGTACTTC.

The CDR3 loop reads CSANYDSNMNTEAFF. Written as DNA, the CDR3 is TGCAGTGCTAATTATGACAGCAACATGAACACTGAAGCTTTCTTT. V is TRBV20-1 and J is TRBJ1-1; D perhaps matches TRBD1 (5 bases). V lost 4 bases and J 0 bases, leaving 15 bases between the germline ends. The CDR3 is made up of 15 amino acids. Germline CDR1 reads DFQATT; CDR2 reads SNEGSKA (reference sequence).

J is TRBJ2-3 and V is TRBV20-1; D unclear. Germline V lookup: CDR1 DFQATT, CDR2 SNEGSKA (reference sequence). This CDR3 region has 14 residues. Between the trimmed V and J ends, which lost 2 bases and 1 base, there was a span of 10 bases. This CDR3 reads CSARLASRTDTQYF. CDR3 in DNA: TGCAGTGCTAGACTCGCGTCGCGCACAGATACGCAGTATTTT.

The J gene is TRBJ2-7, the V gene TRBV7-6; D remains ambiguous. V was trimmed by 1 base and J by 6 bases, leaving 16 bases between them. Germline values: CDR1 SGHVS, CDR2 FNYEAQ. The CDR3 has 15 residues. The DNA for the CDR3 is TGTGCCAGCAGCTTAGGGGGTGGTGGAGTGGGCGAGCAGTACGTC. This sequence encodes CASSLGGGGVGEQYV.

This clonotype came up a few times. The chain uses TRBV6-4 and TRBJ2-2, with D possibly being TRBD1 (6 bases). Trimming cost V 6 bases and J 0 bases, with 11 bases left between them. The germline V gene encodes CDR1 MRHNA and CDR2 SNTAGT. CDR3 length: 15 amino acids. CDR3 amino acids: CASRRDTANTGELFF. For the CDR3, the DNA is TGTGCCAGCAGACGGGACACCGCGAACACCGGGGAGCTGTTTTTT.

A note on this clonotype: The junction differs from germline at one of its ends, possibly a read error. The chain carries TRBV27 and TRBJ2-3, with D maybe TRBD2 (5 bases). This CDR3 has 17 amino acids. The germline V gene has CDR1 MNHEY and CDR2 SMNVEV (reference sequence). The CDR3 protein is CASSRGSAVSNTHTQYF. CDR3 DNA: TGTGCCAGCAGTAGAGGATCAGCGGTGTCGAACACACATACGCAGTATTTT.

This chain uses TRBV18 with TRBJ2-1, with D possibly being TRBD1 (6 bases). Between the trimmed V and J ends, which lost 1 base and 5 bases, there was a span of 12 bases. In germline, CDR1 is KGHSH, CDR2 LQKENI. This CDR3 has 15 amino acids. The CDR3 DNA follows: TGTGCCAGCTCACCACTAAGGGGGATGGACAATGAGCAGTTCTTC. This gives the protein CASSPLRGMDNEQFF. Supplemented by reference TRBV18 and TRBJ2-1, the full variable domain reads NAGVMQNPRHLVRRRGQEARLRCSPMKGHSHVYWYRQLPEEGLKFMVYLQKENIIDESGMPKERFSAEFPKEGPSILRIQQVVRGDSAAYFCASSPLRGMDNEQFFGPGTRLTVL.

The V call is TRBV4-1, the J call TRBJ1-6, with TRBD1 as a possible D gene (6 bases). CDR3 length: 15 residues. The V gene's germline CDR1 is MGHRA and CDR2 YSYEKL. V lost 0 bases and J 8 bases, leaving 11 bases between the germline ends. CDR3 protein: CASSQDDRRDSPLHF. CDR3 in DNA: TGCGCCAGCAGCCAAGACGACAGGCGGGATTCACCCCTCCACTTT.

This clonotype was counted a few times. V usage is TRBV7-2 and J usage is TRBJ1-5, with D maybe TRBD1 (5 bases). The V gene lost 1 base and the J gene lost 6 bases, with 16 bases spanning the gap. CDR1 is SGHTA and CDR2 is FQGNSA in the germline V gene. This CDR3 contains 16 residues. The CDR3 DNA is TGTGCCAGCAGCTTAGACAGGAGCCCACCGGGTCAGCCCCAGCATTTT. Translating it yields CASSLDRSPPGQPQHF.

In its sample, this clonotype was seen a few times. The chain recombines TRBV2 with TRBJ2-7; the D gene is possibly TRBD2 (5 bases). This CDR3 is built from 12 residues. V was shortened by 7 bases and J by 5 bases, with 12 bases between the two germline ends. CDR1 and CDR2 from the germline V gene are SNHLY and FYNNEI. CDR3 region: CASIRERNEQYV. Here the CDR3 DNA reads TGTGCCAGCATCCGGGAACGGAACGAGCAGTACGTC.

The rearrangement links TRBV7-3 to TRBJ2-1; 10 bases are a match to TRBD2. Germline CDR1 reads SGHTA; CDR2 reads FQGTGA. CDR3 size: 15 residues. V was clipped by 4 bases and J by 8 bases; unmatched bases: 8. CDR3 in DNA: TGTGCCAGCAGCTCCTCTAGCGGGAGTGGAGATGAGCAGTTCTTC. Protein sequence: CASSSSSGSGDEQFF.

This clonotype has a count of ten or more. CDR3 sequence: CSARPSIGDSPLHF. The DNA of the CDR3 is TGCAGTGCTAGACCTTCAATCGGGGATTCACCCCTCCACTTT. V and J are TRBV20-1 and TRBJ1-6; no reliable D call. Germline lookup yields CDR1 DFQATT and CDR2 SNEGSKA (reference sequence). The CDR3 extends over 14 amino acids. Deletions cut 2 bases from V and 8 bases from J, with 13 bases between.

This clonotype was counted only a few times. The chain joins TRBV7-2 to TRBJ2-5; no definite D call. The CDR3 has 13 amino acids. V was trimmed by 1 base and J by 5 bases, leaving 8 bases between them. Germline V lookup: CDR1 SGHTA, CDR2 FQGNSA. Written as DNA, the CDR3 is TGTGCCAGCAGCTTAGGCAGTGGTGAGACCCAGTACTTC. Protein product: CASSLGSGETQYF.

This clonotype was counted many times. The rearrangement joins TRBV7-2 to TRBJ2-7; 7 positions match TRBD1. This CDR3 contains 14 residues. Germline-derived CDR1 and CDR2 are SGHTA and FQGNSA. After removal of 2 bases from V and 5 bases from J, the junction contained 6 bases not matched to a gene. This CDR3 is CASSLLGGRNEQYV. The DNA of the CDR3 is TGTGCCAGCAGCTTATTAGGGGGCAGGAACGAGCAGTACGTC.

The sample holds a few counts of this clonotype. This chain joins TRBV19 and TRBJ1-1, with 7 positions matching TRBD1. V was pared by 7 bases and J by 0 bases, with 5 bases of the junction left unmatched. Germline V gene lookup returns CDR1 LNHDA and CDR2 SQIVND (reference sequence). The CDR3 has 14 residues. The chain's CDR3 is CASIRDRVNTEAFF. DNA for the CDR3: TGTGCCAGTATCCGGGACAGAGTGAACACTGAAGCTTTCTTT.

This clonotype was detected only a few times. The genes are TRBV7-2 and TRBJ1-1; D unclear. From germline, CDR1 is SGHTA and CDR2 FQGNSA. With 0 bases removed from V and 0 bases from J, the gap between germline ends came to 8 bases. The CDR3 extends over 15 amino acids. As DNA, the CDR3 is TGTGCCAGCAGCTTAGCAAGTGTCTTGAACACTGAAGCTTTCTTT. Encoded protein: CASSLASVLNTEAFF.

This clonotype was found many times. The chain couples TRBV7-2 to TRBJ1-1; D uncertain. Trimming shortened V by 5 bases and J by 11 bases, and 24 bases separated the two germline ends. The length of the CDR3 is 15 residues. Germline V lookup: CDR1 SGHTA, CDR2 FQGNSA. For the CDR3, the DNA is TGTGCCAGCAGCCTAGAGCGACTCATTAGCGGTAGGGCTTTCTTT. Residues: CASSLERLISGRAFF.

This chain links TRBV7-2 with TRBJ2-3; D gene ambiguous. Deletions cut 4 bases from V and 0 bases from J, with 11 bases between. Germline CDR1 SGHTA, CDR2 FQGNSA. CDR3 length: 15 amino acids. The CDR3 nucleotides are TGTGCCAGCAGCTCCTACGGTGTGAGCACAGATACGCAGTATTTT. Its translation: CASSSYGVSTDTQYF.

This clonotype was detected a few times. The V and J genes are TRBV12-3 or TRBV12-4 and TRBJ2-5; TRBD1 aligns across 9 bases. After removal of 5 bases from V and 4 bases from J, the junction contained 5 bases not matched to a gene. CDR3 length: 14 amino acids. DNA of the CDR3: TGTGCCAGCAGTCCGGGACAGGGACTAGAGACCCAGTACTTC. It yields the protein CASSPGQGLETQYF.